The 20 T cell receptor beta chains in this list originate from one sample, sequenced in a study of cytomegalovirus exposure and HLA in healthy donors (dated by TCRdb to the late 2010s). Library generation was performed with the immunoSEQ multiplex PCR assay. For the multiplex PCR, a mixture combining 60 forward primers for TCR Vbeta segments and 13 reverse primers for TCR Jbeta segments was used. Drawn from immuneACCESS, this table holds only the in-frame rearrangements with V and J called that TCRdb kept. Clones are partly lost; checked studies trace under half to an unresolved V gene and leave the rest unexplained. The sample profile shows about 130,000 clones; 70% to 85% of them were found once. Of the sample, 2% to 3% falls within the top ten clones. The sequenced material came from PBMCs. The receptors stem from a man between 45 and 60 years old in good health and CMV-seronegative.

The chain links TRBV25-1 to TRBJ1-2; D is undetermined. V was clipped by 3 bases and J by 4 bases, with 9 bases between them. The CDR3 spans 13 residues. The germline gives CDR1 MGHDK, CDR2 SYGVNS. CDR3 bases: TGTGCCAGCAGTGATCAAGTACTCTATGGCTACACCTTC. As protein: CASSDQVLYGYTF.

The chain employs TRBV4-1 and TRBJ1-3; possible D gene TRBD1, 5 bases. With 6 bases removed from V and 4 bases from J, the gap between germline ends came to 16 bases. The CDR3 has 15 residues. Germline lookup yields CDR1 MGHRA and CDR2 YSYEKL. CDR3 DNA: TGCGCCAGCAGACCCCCGACAGAGCGAGGAAACACCATATATTTT. It yields the protein CASRPPTERGNTIYF.

The V gene is TRBV4-1, the J gene TRBJ2-1, with TRBD2 matching over 9 bases. Looked up from germline, CDR1 is MGHRA and CDR2 is YSYEKL. The V gene end was trimmed by 0 bases and the J gene end by 7 bases; junction bases not matched to a gene: 4. The CDR3 is made up of 15 amino acids. For the CDR3, the DNA is TGCGCCAGCAGCCAAGATCCGGGACTAGCAAATGAGCAGTTCTTC. This gives the protein CASSQDPGLANEQFF.

V usage is TRBV6-6 and J usage is TRBJ2-6, with 7 bases that match TRBD1. This CDR3 is built from 16 residues. With V trimmed by 6 bases and J by 4 bases, 9 bases remained unmatched. Germline CDR1 reads MNHNY; CDR2 reads SVGAGI (reference sequence). This chain's CDR3 is CASSRNRGAGANVLTF. The CDR3 nucleotides read TGTGCCAGCAGCCGCAACAGGGGTGCAGGGGCCAACGTCCTGACTTTC.

The V call is TRBV5-6, the J call TRBJ2-3; the match to TRBD1 covers 8 bases. CDR3 length: 16 residues. V shed 0 bases and J 1 base; nucleotides not matched to a gene: 4. Germline CDR1 and CDR2: SGHDT and YYEEEE. The CDR3 nucleotides are TGTGCCAGCAGCTTGGGGCCGGGACAGGGCACAGATACGCAGTATTTT. Protein product: CASSLGPGQGTDTQYF.

The chain uses TRBV15 and TRBJ1-6; D ambiguous. The V and J ends lost 4 bases and 5 bases respectively, with 6 bases between them. CDR3 length: 13 amino acids. Germline CDR1 is LNHNV and CDR2 is YYDKDF (reference sequence). CDR3 amino acids: CATSKSDNSPLHF. The CDR3 DNA follows: TGTGCCACCAGCAAATCTGATAATTCACCCCTCCACTTT.

A single count supports this clone. The chain links TRBV19 to TRBJ1-1; D remains unclear. The ends were cut back, 5 bases at V and 3 bases at J, with 16 bases in the middle. CDR3 size: 15 residues. Germline assignment: CDR1 LNHDA and CDR2 SQIVND (reference sequence). CDR3 sequence: CASSSPGRLYTEAFF. In DNA form, the CDR3 reads TGTGCCAGTAGTTCCCCGGGAAGGCTATACACTGAAGCTTTCTTT.

The chain uses TRBV4-1 and TRBJ1-1; D may be TRBD1 (5 bases). The CDR3 covers 16 residues. Between the trimmed V and J ends, which lost 1 base and 1 base, there was a span of 13 bases. Germline CDR1 MGHRA, CDR2 YSYEKL. The CDR3 DNA reads TGCGCCAGCAGCCAAGGCCCCCGGGGGTGGAACACTGAAGCTTTCTTT. Translated: CASSQGPRGWNTEAFF.

The gene calls are TRBV7-6 and TRBJ1-2; weak D call: TRBD1 (6 bases). This CDR3 is built from 15 residues. V was trimmed by 5 bases and J by 5 bases, leaving 18 bases between them. Per germline, CDR1 SGHVS and CDR2 FNYEAQ. The CDR3 region has the DNA TGTGCCAGCAGCCCACCCGGCGCAGGGGTGTATGGCTACACCTTC. Translation gives CASSPPGAGVYGYTF.

CDR3 sequence reads: CASSPQAGSLNSPLHF. The CDR3 coding sequence is TGCGCCAGCAGCCCCCAAGCGGGGTCCTTGAATTCACCCCTCCACTTT. The chain joins TRBV5-1 to TRBJ1-6, with D unclear. The V and J ends lost 4 bases and 7 bases respectively, with 18 bases between them. The CDR3 totals 16 residues. Germline assignment: CDR1 SGHRS and CDR2 YFSETQ.

The chain is built from TRBV6-5 and TRBJ1-1, with 10 bases matching TRBD1. Germline V gene sequence: CDR1 MNHEY, CDR2 SVGAGI. There are 15 residues in the CDR3. Losses at the gene ends were 0 bases for V and 5 bases for J; bases not matched to a gene: 3. The chain's CDR3 is CASSYSGTGATEAFF. For the CDR3, the DNA is TGTGCCAGCAGTTACTCCGGGACAGGGGCAACTGAAGCTTTCTTT.

The rearrangement uses TRBV5-1 and TRBJ2-7, with D maybe TRBD2 (7 bases). This CDR3 contains 15 residues. The V and J ends lost 0 bases and 2 bases respectively, with 12 bases between them. Germline V gene sequence: CDR1 SGHRS, CDR2 YFSETQ. CDR3 residues: CASSLGGGEPYEQYF. CDR3 DNA sequence: TGCGCCAGCAGCTTGGGAGGGGGGGAGCCCTACGAGCAGTACTTC.

The V gene is TRBV11-2, the J gene TRBJ2-2, with TRBD1 matching over 9 bases. The germline V gene encodes CDR1 SGHAT and CDR2 FQNNGV. V trimming: 1 base; J trimming: 3 bases; junction bases outside the gene matches: 3. This CDR3 has 16 residues. CDR3 sequence: CASSLVQGAYTGELFF. In DNA, the CDR3 is TGTGCCAGCAGCTTAGTACAGGGGGCTTACACCGGGGAGCTGTTTTTT.

This clone was observed a single time. The CDR3 loop is CASSRDRGVYTF. DNA of the CDR3: TGCGCCAGCAGCCGGGACAGGGGGGTCTACACCTTC. This chain uses TRBV5-1 with TRBJ1-2, with 11 bases that match TRBD1. V dropped 4 bases and J dropped 10; count of bases not matched to a gene: 3. The CDR3 is made up of 12 amino acids. Germline assignment: CDR1 SGHRS and CDR2 YFSETQ.

The chain employs TRBV7-2 and TRBJ1-5; possible D gene TRBD1, 6 bases. V lost 8 bases to trimming and J lost 7 bases, with 12 bases between them. From germline, CDR1 is SGHTA and CDR2 FQGNSA. This CDR3 is built from 12 residues. CDR3 in amino acids: CASQTGRQPQHF. The CDR3 nucleotides read TGTGCCAGCCAGACAGGTAGGCAGCCCCAGCATTTT.

This chain connects TRBV30 to TRBJ2-4, with 8 nucleotides matching TRBD2. J gave up 8 bases and V 1 base, and 10 bases lay outside the gene matches. Germline lookup yields CDR1 GTSNPN and CDR2 SVGIG (reference sequence). The CDR3 consists of 15 residues. CDR3: CAWSGSGGSGDIQYF. The DNA of the CDR3 is TGTGCCTGGAGTGGGTCGGGGGGGAGTGGGGACATTCAGTACTTC.

V usage is TRBV11-2 and J usage is TRBJ2-1; the match to TRBD2 covers 7 bases. Germline V CDR1 and CDR2: SGHAT, FQNNGV. The V and J ends lost 7 bases and 8 bases, in that order; junction bases with no gene match: 8. This CDR3 has 13 amino acids. The chain's CDR3 is CASTLTAGYEQFF. CDR3 nucleotides: TGTGCCAGCACCCTGACAGCGGGGTATGAGCAGTTCTTC.

The V and J genes are TRBV9 and TRBJ1-1; TRBD1 matches at 10 bases. The trim removed 3 bases at V and 7 bases at J, leaving 9 bases unmatched. The CDR3 covers 15 residues. In germline, CDR1 is SGDLS, CDR2 YYNGEE. The CDR3 DNA is TGTGCCAGCAGCGCCCGGGACAGGGGCGCGGGTGAAGCTTTCTTT. Its translation is CASSARDRGAGEAFF.

A single count supports this clone. V is TRBV15 and J is TRBJ1-5; TRBD1 matches at 7 bases. This CDR3 spans 15 amino acids. J gave up 3 bases and V 3 bases, and 5 bases lay outside the gene matches. Germline lookup yields CDR1 LNHNV and CDR2 YYDKDF (reference sequence). CDR3 loop: CATSRSTGYNQPQHF. Written as DNA, the CDR3 is TGTGCCACCAGCAGGTCGACAGGGTACAATCAGCCCCAGCATTTT.

CDR3: CASSQRTGVYEQYF. The DNA for the CDR3 is TGTGCCAGCAGCCAACGGACAGGGGTATACGAGCAGTACTTC. This rearrangement joins TRBV14 to TRBJ2-7; 9 bases agree with TRBD1. The germline V gene has CDR1 SGHDN and CDR2 FVKESK. Germline trimming cut 2 bases from V and 4 bases from J; bases unmatched to any gene: 3. The CDR3 consists of 14 residues.